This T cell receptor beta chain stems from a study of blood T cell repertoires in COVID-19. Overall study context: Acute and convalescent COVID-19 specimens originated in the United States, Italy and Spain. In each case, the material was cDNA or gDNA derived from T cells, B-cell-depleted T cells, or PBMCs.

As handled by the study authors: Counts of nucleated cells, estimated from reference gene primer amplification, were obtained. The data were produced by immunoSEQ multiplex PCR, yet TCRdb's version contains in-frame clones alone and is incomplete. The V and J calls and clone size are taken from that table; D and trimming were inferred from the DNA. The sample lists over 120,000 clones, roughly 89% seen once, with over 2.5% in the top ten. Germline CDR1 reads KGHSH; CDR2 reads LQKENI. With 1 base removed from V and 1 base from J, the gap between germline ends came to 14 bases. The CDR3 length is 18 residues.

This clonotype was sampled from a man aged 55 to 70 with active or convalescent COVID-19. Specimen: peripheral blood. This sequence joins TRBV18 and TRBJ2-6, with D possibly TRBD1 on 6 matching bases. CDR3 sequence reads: CASSPLWDTKSGANVLTF. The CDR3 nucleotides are TGTGCCAGCTCACCACTTTGGGACACGAAGTCTGGGGCCAACGTCCTGACTTTC.